Below, one TCR beta chain is given with its context. The antigen is undetermined. Second-dose schedules of about 4 or about 12 weeks were combined. The germline V gene has CDR1 SQVTM and CDR2 ANQGSEA. The CDR3 totals 11 residues. V lost 4 bases and J lost 1, with 4 bases in between. Only in-frame clones appear in the TCRdb table, and some are missing; sequencing was by immunoSEQ multiplex PCR. In the table there are almost 70,000 clones, roughly 80% of which are singletons. The source of the sample is a study of T cell responses to AZD1222 COVID-19 vaccine. Study results and caveats: Females outnumbered males among donors, who were mostly white British; clonal diversity was possibly underestimated. Dominant at 160-218 and 743-854, vaccine-associated CD4 TCRs also spanned spike. Only a handful of AZD1222 recipients tested seropositive at baseline.

The chain joins TRBV29-1 to TRBJ1-1, with no clear D. The source was peripheral blood, collected 28 days after the second AZD1222 dose. The sequence came from an adult who received the AZD1222 COVID-19 vaccine. CDR3 region: CSVGENTEAFF. As DNA, the CDR3 is TGCAGCGTTGGAGAGAACACTGAAGCTTTCTTT.